This T cell receptor (beta chain) was documented in a study of blood T cell repertoires in COVID-19. Study details: Sample material is recorded as cDNA or gDNA derived from T cells, B-cell-depleted T cells, or PBMCs.

In the study's own analysis: By means of reference gene primer amplification, nucleated cell counts were estimated. Assay used: immunoSEQ multiplex PCR; TCRdb lists only in-frame clones, some missing. V and J calls and clone size are those listed in that table; D and trimming were worked out from the DNA. The sample shows some 130,000 clones, roughly 91% of them seen only once. V lost 6 bases to trimming and J lost 5 bases; unmatched junction nucleotides: 8. The CDR3 consists of 14 residues. Germline-derived CDR1 and CDR2 are MDHEN and SYDVKM. The sequence was collected from a man in his sixties with active or convalescent COVID-19. This sequence joins TRBV28 and TRBJ2-7; TRBD1 aligns across 9 bases. Sequencing input: peripheral blood. CDR3 DNA: TGTGCCAGCAGGGGACAGGGTCCTTGGAACGAGCAGTACTTC. This sequence encodes CASRGQGPWNEQYF.